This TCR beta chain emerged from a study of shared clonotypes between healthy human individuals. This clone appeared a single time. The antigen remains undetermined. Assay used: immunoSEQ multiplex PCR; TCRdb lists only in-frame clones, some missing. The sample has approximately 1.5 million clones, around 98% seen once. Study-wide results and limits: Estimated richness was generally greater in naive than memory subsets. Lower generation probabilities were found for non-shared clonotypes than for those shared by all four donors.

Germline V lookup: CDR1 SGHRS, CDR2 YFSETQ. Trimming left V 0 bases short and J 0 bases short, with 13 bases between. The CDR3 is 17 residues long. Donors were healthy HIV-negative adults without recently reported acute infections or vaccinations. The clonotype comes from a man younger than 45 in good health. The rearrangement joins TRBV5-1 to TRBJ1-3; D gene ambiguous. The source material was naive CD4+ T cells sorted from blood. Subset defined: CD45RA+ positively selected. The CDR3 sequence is CASSLVPAQVSGNTIYF. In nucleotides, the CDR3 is TGCGCCAGCAGCTTGGTCCCGGCGCAGGTCTCTGGAAACACCATATATTTT.